These 20 T cell receptor beta chains share one sample of origin, sequenced in a study of response to subunit inactivated influenza vaccine. From the RT-PCR reads, TCRdb called clonotypes with MiXCR, one entry per CDR3 protein. The sample carries roughly 570,000 distinct CDR3 sequences, 14% recorded once. This specimen consisted of PBMCs from blood, obtained 12 days after vaccination. Receptor source: a man aged 45-60 years who received an inactivated influenza vaccine.

CDR3 sequence reads: CSARRTGETEAFF. CDR3 coding DNA: TGCAGTGCTAGGAGGACAGGGGAAACTGAAGCTTTCTTT. V gene TRBV20-1 combines with J gene TRBJ1-1; 9 nucleotides align to TRBD1. V lost 3 bases to trimming and J lost 5 bases; unmatched junction nucleotides: 4. In germline, CDR1 is DFQATT, CDR2 SNEGSKA (reference sequence). This CDR3 contains 13 residues.

This clonotype was counted between two and nine times. The chain has TRBV27 and TRBJ2-1; a weak D match, TRBD2 (5 bases). The CDR3 contains 13 residues. Trimming shortened V by 2 bases and J by 6 bases, and 8 bases separated the two germline ends. Germline loops: CDR1 MNHEY, CDR2 SMNVEV (reference sequence). CDR3 sequence reads: CASSLGAANEQFF. CDR3 bases: TGTGCCAGCAGTTTAGGAGCGGCCAATGAGCAGTTCTTC.

This clonotype has just a few counts. This sequence joins TRBV21-1 and TRBJ1-2; the tabulated D call, TRBD1, remains unverified against the DNA. TRBV21-1 is tagged as a pseudogene. The CDR3 spans 15 residues. The CDR3 DNA follows: TGTGCCAGCAGCAAACCTGGGGACAGGGGCTATGGCTACACCTTC. Translation: CASSKPGDRGYGYTF.

This clonotype was counted between two and nine times. The rearrangement uses TRBV30 and TRBJ2-7; D possibly corresponds to TRBD2 (5 bases). CDR3 length: 14 amino acids. Trimming took off 0 bases at V and 0 bases at J, with 9 bases between the two ends. Germline CDR1 is GTSNPN and CDR2 is SVGIG (reference sequence). This chain's CDR3 is CAWSVPGISYEQYF. The CDR3 nucleotides are TGTGCCTGGAGTGTACCGGGAATCTCCTACGAGCAGTACTTC.

The V gene is TRBV20-1, the J gene TRBJ2-7; perhaps TRBD2 as D (6 bases). In germline, CDR1 is DFQATT, CDR2 SNEGSKA (reference sequence). Deletions cut 6 bases from V and 0 bases from J, with 12 bases between. The CDR3 length is 13 residues. CDR3 sequence: CSASGTHSYEQYF. The CDR3 DNA is TGCAGTGCCTCCGGGACTCACTCCTACGAGCAGTACTTC.

This sequence joins TRBV20-1 and TRBJ1-2; 10 bases are shared with TRBD1. V lost 6 bases to trimming and J lost 4 bases; unmatched junction nucleotides: 8. The CDR3 length is 14 residues. Germline V gene data show CDR1 as DFQATT and CDR2 as SNEGSKA (reference sequence). The CDR3 DNA sequence: TGCAGTGCCTCCCCGGGACAGGGGCCCTATGGCTACACCTTC. Its translation is CSASPGQGPYGYTF.

This clonotype was seen a few times. J is TRBJ2-3 and V is TRBV7-8; D is possibly TRBD1 (6 bases). With 3 bases removed from V and 5 bases from J, the gap between germline ends came to 15 bases. The germline CDR1 and CDR2 sequences are SGHVS and FQNEAQ. The CDR3 runs to 15 residues. CDR3 in DNA: TGTGCCAGCAGCTTCGCTAGGGGGATAGGAGATACGCAGTATTTT. Translated: CASSFARGIGDTQYF.

This clonotype was picked up many times. The gene calls are TRBV6-5 and TRBJ1-5; weak D call: TRBD1 (5 bases). CDR1 is MNHEY and CDR2 is SVGAGI in the germline V gene. The CDR3 is 16 residues long. Trimming pared 0 bases from V and 3 bases from J, leaving 12 bases between. CDR3 nucleotides: TGTGCCAGCAGTTACTCTGGGGGAGGTGACAATCAGCCCCAGCATTTT. Protein: CASSYSGGGDNQPQHF.

This clonotype was detected many times. The gene calls are TRBV12-3 or TRBV12-4 and TRBJ2-1, with 14 bases lining up with TRBD2. The CDR3 extends over 21 amino acids. Losses at the gene ends were 2 bases for V and 0 bases for J; bases not matched to a gene: 12. The CDR3 bases are TGTGCCAGCAGTTTAAGGGGACTAGCGGGAGCGGAGAGGAGCTCCTACAATGAGCAGTTCTTC. This gives the protein CASSLRGLAGAERSSYNEQFF.

There are a few counts of this clonotype. This chain connects TRBV6-5 to TRBJ2-2, with TRBD2 matching over 16 bases. V lost 2 bases, J lost 5 bases, and 5 bases stayed unmatched. Germline CDR1 is MNHEY and CDR2 is SVGAGI. There are 18 residues in the CDR3. The CDR3 bases are TGTGCCAGCAGTTACGGGGGACTAGCGGGAGGGGAAACCGGGGAGCTGTTTTTT. As protein: CASSYGGLAGGETGELFF.

This clonotype was detected many times. The gene calls are TRBV7-9 and TRBJ2-7; D possibly corresponds to TRBD2 (7 bases). V dropped 0 bases and J dropped 5 bases, with 11 bases sitting between them. CDR3 size: 14 residues. Germline values: CDR1 SEHNR, CDR2 FQNEAQ (reference sequence). The CDR3 region is CASSLARGGDEQYF. CDR3 DNA sequence: TGTGCCAGCAGCTTAGCGAGAGGGGGGGACGAGCAGTACTTC.

V gene TRBV18 combines with J gene TRBJ2-1, with 9 bases matching TRBD1. Germline-derived CDR1 and CDR2 are KGHSH and LQKENI. V shed 1 base and J 2 bases; nucleotides not matched to a gene: 3. The CDR3 consists of 16 residues. CDR3: CASSPRTGETYNEQFF. In nucleotides, the CDR3 is TGTGCCAGCTCACCACGGACAGGGGAGACCTACAATGAGCAGTTCTTC.

This clonotype was picked up a small number of times. The V and J genes are TRBV29-1 and TRBJ2-2, with TRBD2 as a possible D gene (5 bases). CDR3 length: 12 amino acids. From germline, CDR1 is SQVTM and CDR2 ANQGSEA. The germline V and J ends were trimmed by 8 bases and 7 bases, with 14 bases remaining between them. The DNA of the CDR3 is TGCAGCATGAGGGATCCTGGCGGGGAGCTGTTTTTT. Encoded protein: CSMRDPGGELFF.

This clonotype was detected many times. The chain links TRBV29-1 to TRBJ1-2, with 7 bases fitting TRBD1. The V segment lost 5 bases and the J segment 0 bases; nucleotides outside the gene matches: 15. Germline loops: CDR1 SQVTM, CDR2 ANQGSEA. The CDR3 loop spans 17 amino acids. CDR3 region: CSVPQGVGHQTNYGYTF. As DNA, the CDR3 is TGCAGCGTTCCTCAGGGGGTCGGACACCAAACTAACTATGGCTACACCTTC.

This clonotype was counted many times. The chain has TRBV7-2 and TRBJ1-2; no reliable D call. The CDR3 loop spans 12 amino acids. Germline-derived CDR1 and CDR2 are SGHTA and FQGNSA. V lost 6 bases, J lost 4 bases, and 9 bases lay in between. The CDR3 DNA follows: TGTGCCAGCAGTTCCTCCTCCTATGGCTACACCTTC. Its translation is CASSSSSYGYTF.

The chain carries TRBV27 and TRBJ2-5; 13 bases are shared with TRBD2. The germline CDR1 and CDR2 sequences are MNHEY and SMNVEV (reference sequence). V lost 2 bases to trimming and J lost 3 bases; unmatched junction nucleotides: 3. The CDR3 length is 16 residues. The CDR3 reads CASSLTLAGGEETQYF. CDR3 DNA: TGTGCCAGCAGTTTAACACTAGCGGGAGGGGAAGAGACCCAGTACTTC.

The rearrangement joins TRBV3-1 to TRBJ2-5, with TRBD1 identical over 10 bases. There are 15 residues in the CDR3. J was trimmed by 3 bases and V by 3 bases; bases with no gene match: 4. CDR1 is LGHDT and CDR2 is YNNKEL in the germline V gene (reference sequence). CDR3 DNA sequence: TGTGCCAGCAGCCACCCGACAGGGGGCAAAGAGACCCAGTACTTC. Protein: CASSHPTGGKETQYF.

This clonotype was seen a few times. This rearrangement joins TRBV4-2 to TRBJ2-7; either TRBD1 or TRBD2 may fit D (5 bases each). Trimming removed 1 base at V and 0 bases at J, with 13 bases between. Germline V gene lookup returns CDR1 LGHNA and CDR2 YNFKEQ. CDR3 length equals 16 residues. CDR3 DNA sequence: TGTGCCAGCAGCCAAGGGGGGACGCCGAGCTCCTACGAGCAGTACTTC. Translating it yields CASSQGGTPSSYEQYF.

The chain recombines TRBV20-1 with TRBJ2-5; the D call may be TRBD1 or TRBD2 (6 bases each). Trimming shortened V by 3 bases and J by 5 bases, and 16 bases separated the two germline ends. The CDR3 loop spans 14 amino acids. CDR1 and CDR2 from the germline V gene are DFQATT and SNEGSKA (reference sequence). The CDR3, as DNA: TGCAGTGCTAGCCGACTAGGGGGTCGGGAGACCCAGTACTTC. Its translation is CSASRLGGRETQYF.

V usage is TRBV29-1 and J usage is TRBJ2-1; possibly TRBD2 for D (6 bases). The length of the CDR3 is 14 residues. Trimming took 6 bases from V and 0 from J, leaving 12 bases between them. Germline V gene sequence: CDR1 SQVTM, CDR2 ANQGSEA. The CDR3 sequence: CSVGGPSSYNEQFF. The DNA for the CDR3 is TGCAGCGTCGGGGGTCCTAGCTCCTACAATGAGCAGTTCTTC.